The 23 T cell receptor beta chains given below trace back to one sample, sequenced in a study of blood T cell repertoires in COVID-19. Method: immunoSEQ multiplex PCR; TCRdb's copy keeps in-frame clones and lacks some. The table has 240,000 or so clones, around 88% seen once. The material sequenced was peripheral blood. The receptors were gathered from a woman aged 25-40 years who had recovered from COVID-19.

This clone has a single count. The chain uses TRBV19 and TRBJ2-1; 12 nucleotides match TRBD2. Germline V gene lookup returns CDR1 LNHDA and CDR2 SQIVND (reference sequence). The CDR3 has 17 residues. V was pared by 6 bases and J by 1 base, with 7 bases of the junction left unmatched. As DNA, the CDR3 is TGTGCCAGTAGAACCTCACTAGCGGGGGGTTCCTACAATGAGCAGTTCTTC. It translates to CASRTSLAGGSYNEQFF.

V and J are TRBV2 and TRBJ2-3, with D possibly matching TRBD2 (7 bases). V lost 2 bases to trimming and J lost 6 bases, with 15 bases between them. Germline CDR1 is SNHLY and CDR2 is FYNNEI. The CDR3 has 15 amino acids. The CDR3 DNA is TGTGCCAGCAGTGAACGTGGGGGGGCCGCGGATACGCAGTATTTT. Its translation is CASSERGGAADTQYF. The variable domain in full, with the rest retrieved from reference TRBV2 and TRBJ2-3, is EPEVTQTPSHQVTQMGQEVILRCVPISNHLYFYWYRQILGQKVEFLVSFYNNEISEKSEIFDDQFSVERPDGSNFTLKIRSTKLEDSAMYFCASSERGGAADTQYFGPGTRLTVL.

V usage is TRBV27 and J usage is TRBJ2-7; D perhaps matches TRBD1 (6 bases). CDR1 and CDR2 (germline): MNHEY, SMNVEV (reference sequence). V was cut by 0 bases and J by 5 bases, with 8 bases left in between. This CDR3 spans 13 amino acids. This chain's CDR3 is CASSLSRGHEQYF. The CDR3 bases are TGTGCCAGCAGTTTATCCAGGGGACACGAGCAGTACTTC.

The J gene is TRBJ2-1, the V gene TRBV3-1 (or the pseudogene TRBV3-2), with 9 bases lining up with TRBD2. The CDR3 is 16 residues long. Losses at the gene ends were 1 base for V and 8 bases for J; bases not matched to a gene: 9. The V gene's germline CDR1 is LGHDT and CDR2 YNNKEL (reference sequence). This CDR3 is CASSQVLAGGPHEQFF. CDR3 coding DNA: TGTGCCAGCAGCCAAGTTTTGGCGGGGGGGCCCCATGAGCAGTTCTTC.

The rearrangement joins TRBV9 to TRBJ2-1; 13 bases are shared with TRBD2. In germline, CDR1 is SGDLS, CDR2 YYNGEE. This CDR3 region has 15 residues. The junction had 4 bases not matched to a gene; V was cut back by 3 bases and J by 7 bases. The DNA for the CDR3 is TGTGCCAGCAGCGCCGGGACTAGCGGGGTGAATGAGCAGTTCTTC. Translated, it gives CASSAGTSGVNEQFF.

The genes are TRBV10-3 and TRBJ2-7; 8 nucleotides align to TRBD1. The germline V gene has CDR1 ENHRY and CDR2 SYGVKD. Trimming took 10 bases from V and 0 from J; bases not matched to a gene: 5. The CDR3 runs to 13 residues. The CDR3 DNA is TGTGCCACCCACAGGGGGAGCTCCTACGAGCAGTACTTC. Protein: CATHRGSSYEQYF.

This CDR3 reads CASKTLAEEYEQYF. The CDR3, as DNA: TGCGCCAGCAAAACCCTAGCGGAAGAATACGAGCAGTACTTC. This chain uses TRBV5-1 with TRBJ2-7, with TRBD2 identical over 7 bases. There are 14 residues in the CDR3. Germline V CDR1 and CDR2: SGHRS, YFSETQ. With V trimmed by 6 bases and J by 4 bases, 10 bases remained unmatched.

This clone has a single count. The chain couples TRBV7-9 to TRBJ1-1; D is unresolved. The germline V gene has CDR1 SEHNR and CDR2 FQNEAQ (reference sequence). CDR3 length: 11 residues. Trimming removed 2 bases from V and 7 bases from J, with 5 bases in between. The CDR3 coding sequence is TGTGCCAGCAGCTTAAACTATGAAGCTTTCTTT. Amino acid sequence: CASSLNYEAFF.

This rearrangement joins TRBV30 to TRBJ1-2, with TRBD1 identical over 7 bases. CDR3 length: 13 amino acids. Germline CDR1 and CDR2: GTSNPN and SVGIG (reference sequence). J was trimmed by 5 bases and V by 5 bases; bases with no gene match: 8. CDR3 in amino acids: CAWGYRGGYGYTF. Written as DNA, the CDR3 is TGTGCCTGGGGATACAGGGGAGGATATGGCTACACCTTC.

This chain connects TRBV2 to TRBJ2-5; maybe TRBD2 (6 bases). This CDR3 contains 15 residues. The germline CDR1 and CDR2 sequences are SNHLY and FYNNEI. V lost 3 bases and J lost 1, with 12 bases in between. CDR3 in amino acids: CASSDRQGGQETQYF. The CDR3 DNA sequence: TGTGCCAGCAGTGATAGGCAGGGAGGCCAAGAGACCCAGTACTTC.

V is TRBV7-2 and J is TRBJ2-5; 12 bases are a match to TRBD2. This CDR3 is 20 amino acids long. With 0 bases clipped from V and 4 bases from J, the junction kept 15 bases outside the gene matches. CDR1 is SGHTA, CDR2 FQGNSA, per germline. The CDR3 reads CASSLARSSGGAVYVETQYF. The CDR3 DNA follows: TGTGCCAGCAGCTTAGCGAGGTCTAGCGGGGGGGCCGTATATGTAGAGACCCAGTACTTC.

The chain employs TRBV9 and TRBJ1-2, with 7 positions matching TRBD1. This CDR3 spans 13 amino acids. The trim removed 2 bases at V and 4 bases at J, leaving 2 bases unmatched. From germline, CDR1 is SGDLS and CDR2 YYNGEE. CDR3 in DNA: TGTGCCAGCAGCGTCCCAGGGGGCTATGGCTACACCTTC. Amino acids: CASSVPGGYGYTF.

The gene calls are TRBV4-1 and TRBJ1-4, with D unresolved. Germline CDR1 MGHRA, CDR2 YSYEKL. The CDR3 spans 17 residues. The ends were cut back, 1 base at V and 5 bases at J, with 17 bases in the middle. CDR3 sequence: CASSQGSLAAGNEKLFF. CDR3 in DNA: TGCGCCAGCAGCCAAGGGAGTCTGGCGGCGGGCAATGAAAAACTGTTTTTT.

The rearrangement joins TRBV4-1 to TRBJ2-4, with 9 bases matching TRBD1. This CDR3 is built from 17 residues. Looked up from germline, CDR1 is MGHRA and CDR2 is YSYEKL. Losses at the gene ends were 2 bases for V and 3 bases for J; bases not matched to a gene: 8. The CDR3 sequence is CASSQPRTGASKNIQYF. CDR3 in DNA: TGCGCCAGCAGCCAACCACGGACAGGGGCTAGCAAAAACATTCAGTACTTC.

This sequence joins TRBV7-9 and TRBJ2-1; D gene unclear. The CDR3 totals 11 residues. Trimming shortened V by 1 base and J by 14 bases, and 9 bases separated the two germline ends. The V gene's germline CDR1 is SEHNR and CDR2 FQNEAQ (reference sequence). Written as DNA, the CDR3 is TGTGCCAGCAGCTTAGAAACATCCGAGTTCTTC. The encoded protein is CASSLETSEFF.

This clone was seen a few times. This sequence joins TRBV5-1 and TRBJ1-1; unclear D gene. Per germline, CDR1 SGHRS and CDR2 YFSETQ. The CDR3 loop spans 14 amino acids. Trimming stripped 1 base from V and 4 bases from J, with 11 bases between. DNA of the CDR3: TGCGCCAGCAGCTTGACAGAAGGTATCACTGAAGCTTTCTTT. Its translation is CASSLTEGITEAFF.

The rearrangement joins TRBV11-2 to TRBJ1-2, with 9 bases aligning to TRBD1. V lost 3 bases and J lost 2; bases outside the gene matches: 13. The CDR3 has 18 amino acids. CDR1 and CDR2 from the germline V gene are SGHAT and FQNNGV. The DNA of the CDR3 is TGTGCCAGCAGCTTGGCTTGGGTCCGGGACAGGGAAAACTATGGCTACACCTTC. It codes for CASSLAWVRDRENYGYTF. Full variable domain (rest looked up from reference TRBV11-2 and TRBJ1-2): EAGVAQSPRYKIIEKRQSVAFWCNPISGHATLYWYQQILGQGPKLLIQFQNNGVVDDSQLPKDRFSAERLKGVDSTLKIQPAKLEDSAVYLCASSLAWVRDRENYGYTFGSGTRLTVV.

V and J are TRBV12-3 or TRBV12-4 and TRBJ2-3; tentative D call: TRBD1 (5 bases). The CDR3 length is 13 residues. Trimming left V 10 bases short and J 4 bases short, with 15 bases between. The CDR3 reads CATSVRGADTQYF. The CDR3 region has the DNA TGTGCCACCTCAGTAAGGGGTGCAGATACGCAGTATTTT.

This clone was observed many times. The CDR3 loop is CASSEARTGSEKLFF. The DNA of the CDR3 is TGTGCCAGCAGTGAAGCGAGGACAGGGAGTGAAAAACTGTTTTTT. This rearrangement joins TRBV2 to TRBJ1-4; 8 nucleotides match TRBD1. Germline lookup yields CDR1 SNHLY and CDR2 FYNNEI. This CDR3 contains 15 residues. The ends lost 0 bases at V and 7 bases at J; junction bases unmatched: 4.

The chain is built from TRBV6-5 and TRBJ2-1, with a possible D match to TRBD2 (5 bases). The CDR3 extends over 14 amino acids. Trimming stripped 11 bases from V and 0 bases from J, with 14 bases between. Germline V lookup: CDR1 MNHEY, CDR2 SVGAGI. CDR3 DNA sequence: TGTGCCTGCAACTCGGCGGGCTCCTACAATGAGCAGTTCTTC. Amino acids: CACNSAGSYNEQFF.

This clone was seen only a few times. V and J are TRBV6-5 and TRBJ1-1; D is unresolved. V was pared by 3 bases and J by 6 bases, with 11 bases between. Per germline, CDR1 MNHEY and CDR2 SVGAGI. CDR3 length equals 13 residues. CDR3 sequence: CASSYSQAAEAFF. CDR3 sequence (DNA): TGTGCCAGCAGTTATTCCCAAGCGGCTGAAGCTTTCTTT.

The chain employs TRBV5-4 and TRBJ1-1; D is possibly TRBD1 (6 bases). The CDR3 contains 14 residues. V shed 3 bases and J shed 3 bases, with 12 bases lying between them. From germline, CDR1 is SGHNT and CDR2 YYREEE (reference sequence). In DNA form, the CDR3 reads TGTGCCAGCAGCTGGCCTTACAGGGACACTGAAGCTTTCTTT. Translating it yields CASSWPYRDTEAFF.

This chain's CDR3 is CASSPIGVSEKLFF. The DNA for the CDR3 is TGTGCCAGCTCACCAATAGGGGTCAGTGAAAAACTGTTTTTT. This chain links TRBV18 with TRBJ1-4; D perhaps matches TRBD1 (5 bases). CDR1 KGHSH and CDR2 LQKENI come from the germline V gene. The CDR3 runs to 14 residues. The V and J ends lost 2 bases and 7 bases respectively, with 11 bases between them.